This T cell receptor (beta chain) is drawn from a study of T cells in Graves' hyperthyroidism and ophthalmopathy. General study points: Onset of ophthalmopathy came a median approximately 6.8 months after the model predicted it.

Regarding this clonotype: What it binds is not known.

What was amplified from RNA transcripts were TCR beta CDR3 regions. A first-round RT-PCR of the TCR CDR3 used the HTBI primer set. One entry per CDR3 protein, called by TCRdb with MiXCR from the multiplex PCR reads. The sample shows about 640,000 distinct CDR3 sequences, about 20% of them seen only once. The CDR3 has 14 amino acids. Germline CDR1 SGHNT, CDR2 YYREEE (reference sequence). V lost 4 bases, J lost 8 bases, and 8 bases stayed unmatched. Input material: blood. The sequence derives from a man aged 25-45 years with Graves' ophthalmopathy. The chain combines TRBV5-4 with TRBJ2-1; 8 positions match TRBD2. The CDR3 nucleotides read TGTGCCAGCAGCGTACTAGCGGCGGGGGATGAGCAGTTCTTC. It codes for CASSVLAAGDEQFF.